This TCR beta chain is drawn from a study of OX40 agonist ivuxolimab in advanced cancers. On the study more broadly: With ivuxolimab, an agonistic anti-OX40 (CD134) antibody, patients were treated.

Study results and caveats: Normalized T-cell clonal expansion was also low in some nonresponders.

Regarding this clone: What it recognizes is unknown.

The cohort excluded patients with autoimmune disease history or systemic immunosuppression. Trimming removed 0 bases from V and 2 bases from J; junction bases left unmatched: 6. The CDR3 length is 17 residues. CDR1 LNHDA and CDR2 SQIVND come from the germline V gene (reference sequence). The method was immunoSEQ multiplex PCR; TCRdb's version includes in-frame clones alone and lacks a portion of them. The sample has 60,000 to 75,000 clones; approximately 88% are singletons. This TCR was recovered from an adult with an advanced solid tumor such as melanoma, head and neck, liver or kidney cancer. The rearrangement links TRBV19 to TRBJ2-1; 8 bases line up with TRBD2. Sequences were derived from CD4+ or CD8+ T cells sorted from blood, sampled in a trial of the OX40 agonist ivuxolimab. The CDR3 DNA reads as TGTGCCAGTAGTATAGATCCCGGGGGGGGACCCTACAATGAGCAGTTCTTC. It specifies CASSIDPGGGPYNEQFF.